The 2 T cell receptor beta chains listed next were all sequenced from one sample in a study of blood T cell repertoires in COVID-19. The repertoire was sequenced with immunoSEQ multiplex PCR; TCRdb's copy has only in-frame clones and lacks some. The table records over 120,000 clones, 78% of them present only once. The source material was peripheral blood. The receptors were gathered from a woman aged 60 to 75 with acute or convalescent COVID-19.

The rearrangement links TRBV7-9 to TRBJ1-5, with D unclear. Deletions cut 1 base from V and 6 bases from J, with 4 bases between. This CDR3 comprises 12 residues. The V gene's germline CDR1 is SEHNR and CDR2 FQNEAQ (reference sequence). The CDR3: CASSLDSQPQHF. The CDR3 DNA reads as TGTGCCAGCAGCTTAGACAGTCAGCCCCAGCATTTT.

The chain joins TRBV28 to TRBJ1-5; no definite D call. Per the germline V gene, CDR1 is MDHEN and CDR2 is SYDVKM. CDR3 length: 15 amino acids. Trimming shortened V by 5 bases and J by 7 bases, and 18 bases separated the two germline ends. CDR3 DNA sequence: TGTGCCAGCAGTCCCCTTAGCCTTAGCGAACAGCCCCAGCATTTT. This translates into CASSPLSLSEQPQHF.